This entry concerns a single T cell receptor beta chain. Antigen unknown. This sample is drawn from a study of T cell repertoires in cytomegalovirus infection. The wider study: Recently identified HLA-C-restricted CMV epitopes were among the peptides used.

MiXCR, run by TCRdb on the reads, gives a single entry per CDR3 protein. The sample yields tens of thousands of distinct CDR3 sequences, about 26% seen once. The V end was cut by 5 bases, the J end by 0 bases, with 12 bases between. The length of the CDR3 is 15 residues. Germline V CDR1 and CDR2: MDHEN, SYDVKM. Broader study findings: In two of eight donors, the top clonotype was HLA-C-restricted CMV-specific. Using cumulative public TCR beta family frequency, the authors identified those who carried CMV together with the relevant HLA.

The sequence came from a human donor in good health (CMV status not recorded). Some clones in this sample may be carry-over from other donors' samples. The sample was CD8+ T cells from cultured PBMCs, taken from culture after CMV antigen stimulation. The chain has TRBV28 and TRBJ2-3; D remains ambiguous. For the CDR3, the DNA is TGTGCCAGCAGTACAATAGCCCCTAGCACAGATACGCAGTATTTT. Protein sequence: CASSTIAPSTDTQYF.